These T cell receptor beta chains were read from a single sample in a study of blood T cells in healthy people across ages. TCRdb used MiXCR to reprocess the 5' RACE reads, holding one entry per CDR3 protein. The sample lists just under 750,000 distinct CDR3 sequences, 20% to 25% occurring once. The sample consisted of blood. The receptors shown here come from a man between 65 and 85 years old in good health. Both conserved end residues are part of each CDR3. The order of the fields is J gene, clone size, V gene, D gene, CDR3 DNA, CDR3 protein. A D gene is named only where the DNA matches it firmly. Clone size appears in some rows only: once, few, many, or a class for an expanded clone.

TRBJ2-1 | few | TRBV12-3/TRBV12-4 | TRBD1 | TGTGCCAGCAGGGGGACAGGGGTTTTGACATTC | CASRGTGVLTF
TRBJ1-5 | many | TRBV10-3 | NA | TGTGCCATCAACGAGGGGGGCAATCAGCCCCAGCATTTT | CAINEGGNQPQHF
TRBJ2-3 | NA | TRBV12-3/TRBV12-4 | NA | TGTGCCAGCAGTTTGAAGGGGCTGGGTACGCAGTATTTT | CASSLKGLGTQYF
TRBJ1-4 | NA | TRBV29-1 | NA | TGCAGCGTTCCATCGGGCAATAATGAAAAACTGTTTTTT | CSVPSGNNEKLFF
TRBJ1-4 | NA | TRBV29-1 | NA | TGCAGCGTTGGAGGTCCGGCTAATGAAAAACTGTTTTTT | CSVGGPANEKLFF
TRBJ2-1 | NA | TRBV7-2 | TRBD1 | TGTGCCAGCAGCTTAGTGACAGGGAAGGATGAGCAGTTCTTC | CASSLVTGKDEQFF
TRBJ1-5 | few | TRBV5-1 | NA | TGCGCCAGCAGCCCCGGGAGGGCTAACGATCAGCCCCAGCATTTT | CASSPGRANDQPQHF
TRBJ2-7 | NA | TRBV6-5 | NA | TGTGCCAGCAGTTTCTTCTCAGAGCGCAACGAGCAGTACTTC | CASSFFSERNEQYF
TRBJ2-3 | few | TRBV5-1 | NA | TGCGCCAGCAGCTTGTTCGGGACCAGCACAGATACGCAGTATTTT | CASSLFGTSTDTQYF
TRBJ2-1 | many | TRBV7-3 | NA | TGTGCCAGCAGCTTGGTAAGCTCCTACAATGAGCAGTTCTTC | CASSLVSSYNEQFF
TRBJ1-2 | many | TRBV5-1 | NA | TGCGCCAGCAGCTATTTACCGGACCCCATCTATGGCTACACCTTC | CASSYLPDPIYGYTF
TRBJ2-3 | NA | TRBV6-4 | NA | TGTGCCAGCAGTGACGGTACGCGGGGTATGGCAGATACGCAGTATTTT | CASSDGTRGMADTQYF
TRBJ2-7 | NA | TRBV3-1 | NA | TGTGCCAGCAGCCAAGTACGGTACGAGCAGTACTTC | CASSQVRYEQYF
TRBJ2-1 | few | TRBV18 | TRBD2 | TGTGCCAGCTCCTTCACGATTGGTACGGCTAGCGGGGTTCTTAACAATGAGCAGTTCTTC | CASSFTIGTASGVLNNEQFF
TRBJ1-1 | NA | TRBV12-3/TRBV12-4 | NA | TGTGCCAGCATAAGGGTCTCGGGCACTGAAGCTTTCTTT | CASIRVSGTEAFF
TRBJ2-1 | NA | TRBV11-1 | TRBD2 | TGTGCCAGCAGCTTAGAAAGGGCTAGCGGATTTGAGCAGTTCTTC | CASSLERASGFEQFF
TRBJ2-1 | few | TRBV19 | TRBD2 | TGTGCCAGTACTAGGATGGGACTAGCGGGACACAATGAGCAGTTCTTC | CASTRMGLAGHNEQFF
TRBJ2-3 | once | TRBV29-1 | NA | TGCAGCTGGGGGACACCTAGCACAGATACGCAGTATTTT | CSWGTPSTDTQYF
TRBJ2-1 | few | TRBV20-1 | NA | TGCAGTGCTAGGGTCACTGAGCAGTTCTTC | CSARVTEQFF
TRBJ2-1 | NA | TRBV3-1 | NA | TGTGCCAGCAGCCGGAATGGCGGGAATAACAATGAGCAGTTCTTC | CASSRNGGNNNEQFF
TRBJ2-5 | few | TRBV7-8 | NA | TGTGCCAGCAGCTTTAAACCAGGCGAAGAGACCCAGTACTTC | CASSFKPGEETQYF
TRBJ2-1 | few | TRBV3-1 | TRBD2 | TGTGCCAGCAGCCAACTAGCGGGCAATGAGCAGTTCTTC | CASSQLAGNEQFF
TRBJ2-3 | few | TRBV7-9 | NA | TGTGCCAGCATCTGGGCGGGGGCGAGCACAGATACGCAGTATTTT | CASIWAGASTDTQYF